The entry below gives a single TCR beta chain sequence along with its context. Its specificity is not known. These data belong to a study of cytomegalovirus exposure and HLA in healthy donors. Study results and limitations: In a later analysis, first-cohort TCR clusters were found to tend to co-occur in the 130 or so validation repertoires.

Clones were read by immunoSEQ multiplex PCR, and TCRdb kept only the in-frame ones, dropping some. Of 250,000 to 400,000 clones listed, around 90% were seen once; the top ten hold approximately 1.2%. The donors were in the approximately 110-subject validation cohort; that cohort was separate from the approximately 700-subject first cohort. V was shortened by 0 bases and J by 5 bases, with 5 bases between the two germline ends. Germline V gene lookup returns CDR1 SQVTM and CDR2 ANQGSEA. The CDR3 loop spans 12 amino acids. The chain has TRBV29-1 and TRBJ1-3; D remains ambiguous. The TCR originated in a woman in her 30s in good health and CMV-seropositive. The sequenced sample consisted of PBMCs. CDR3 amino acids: CSVEDLRNTIYF. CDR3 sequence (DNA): TGCAGCGTTGAAGATCTGCGAAACACCATATATTTT.